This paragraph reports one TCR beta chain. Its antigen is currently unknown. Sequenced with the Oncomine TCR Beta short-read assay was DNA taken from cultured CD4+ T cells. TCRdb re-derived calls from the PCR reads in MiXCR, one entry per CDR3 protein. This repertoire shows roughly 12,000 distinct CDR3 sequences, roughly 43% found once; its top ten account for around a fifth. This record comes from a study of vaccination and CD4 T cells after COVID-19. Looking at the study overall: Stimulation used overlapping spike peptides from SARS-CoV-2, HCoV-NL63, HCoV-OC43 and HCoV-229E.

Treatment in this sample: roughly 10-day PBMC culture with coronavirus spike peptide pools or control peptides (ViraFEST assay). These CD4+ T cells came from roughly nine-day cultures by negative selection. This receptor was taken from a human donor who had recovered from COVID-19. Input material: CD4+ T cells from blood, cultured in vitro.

The CDR3 DNA reads TGCGCCGACCACAATGAGCAGTTCTTC. It codes for CADHNEQFF. The V gene is TRBV23-1, the J gene TRBJ2-1, with unresolved D. TRBV23-1 belongs to the ORF category, with a function that is uncertain. There are 9 residues in the CDR3. Trimming cost V 11 bases and J 5 bases, with 4 bases left between them.